This T cell receptor (beta chain) was obtained from a study of metastatic and nonmetastatic thyroid tumors. Concerning this clone: Its antigen is unknown.

General study points: When malignant thyroid tumors were compared with benign nodules, TCR beta diversity was reportedly significantly higher in the malignant tumors. This held in both blood and tumor samples.

Until they underwent thyroid surgery, no patient had received any treatment. MiXCR reprocessed the PCR reads for TCRdb. The table shows 39,000 or so clones, with around half occurring only once. The sample taken for sequencing was tumor tissue. The TCR was taken from a male donor with papillary thyroid cancer or a benign thyroid nodule (not recorded which). Some clones in this sample may be carry-over from other donors' samples.

The CDR3 is CASSQGTGKTYGYTF. CDR3 nucleotide sequence: TGCGCCAGCAGCCAAGGAACAGGAAAGACCTATGGCTACACCTTC. This sequence joins TRBV4-1 and TRBJ1-2, with D maybe TRBD1 (5 bases). This CDR3 spans 15 amino acids. Trimming took off 1 base at V and 4 bases at J, with 13 bases between the two ends. Germline V gives CDR1 MGHRA, CDR2 YSYEKL.